One T cell receptor (beta chain) is described in this entry. This clonotype has only a few counts. The antigen this receptor binds is unknown. Nothing much larger sits one base from this clone, and base qualities are not available. The data derive from a study of identical twins listed by TCRdb under 2016. In terms of the full investigation: To test whether fetal clonotypes persist, the study used deep sequencing on TCR alpha and beta repertoires from monozygotic twins, unrelated adults of various ages, and cord blood. To rule out contamination, the twin experiments were replicated at different times with different library preparation protocols.

Only healthy Caucasian donors were included. Three pairs of female monozygotic twins, all aged 18 to 29 years, were included in the twin cohort. Peripheral blood mononuclear cells were used as the source from which RNA for TCR libraries was isolated. Library method: 5' RACE. The instrument was an Illumina HiSeq 2000. Template switching added a universal primer binding site, and the final cDNA carried a unique molecular identifier that allowed TCR cDNA molecules to be counted accurately. Specific primers in the conserved constant-segment region were used to synthesize first-strand cDNA for TCR alpha and beta chains. Each cDNA library was double barcoded, with a SMART-Mk sample barcode plus Illumina barcodes, to control for contamination. TruSeq adapter sequences along with Illumina sample barcodes were introduced in two successive PCR steps. The TCR alpha and beta cDNA libraries were sequenced on the Illumina HiSeq platform using custom primers. The authors' analysis ran thus. MiGEC processed the raw reads to extract unique molecular identifiers, while MiXCR was used to determine the CDR3 positions. For each individual, recombination models were inferred using an EM algorithm with the repgenHMM and IGoR tools. The tcR package in R was used for shared clonotype analysis, with sharing normalized by the product of cloneset sizes. Out-of-frame nonproductive sequences were analyzed to study raw recombination free of thymic and clonal selection effects. TCRdb's own reprocessing of the public reads used fastp at Q25 and MiXCR and kept productive beta chains. For every CDR3 protein sequence, its rows merge into one entry that carries the most common genes and DNA. TCRdb assigned the V and J calls; the authors' analysis was not used. In all, the sample holds under 800,000 distinct CDR3 sequences, and 21% of those were seen once. The top ten clones comprise 4.3% of the sample.

Trimming costs V 4 bases and J 2 bases, and their ends lie 12 bases apart. CDR1 and CDR2, looked up from the germline V gene, are MNHNS and SASEGT. The CDR3 sequence holds 15 residues, the cysteine and phenylalanine included. The retained sequence is limited to the CDR3, 45 bases, with the frame set at the first base. Broader findings and caveats from the paper: Conclusions relied on cross-sectional statistical analysis, since the same donors could not be followed over many years. In monozygotic twins, recombination models systematically underestimated out-of-frame TCR alpha sharing, but the models matched the sharing seen between unrelated individuals. The excess sharing between twins in beta out-of-frame sequences was weaker because fewer shared sequences reduced the signal-to-noise ratio. Compared with coincidental sharing between unrelated individuals, out-of-frame TCR alpha sequences shared between twins showed an excess of sequences with low generation probability. Zero-insertion analyses could be partly confounded by invariant T cells such as MAIT and iNKT, though diverse VJ usage argued against such confounding for most clonotypes. Abundant cord blood beta clonotypes carried fewer insertions; young adult naive repertoires showed a weaker similar trend, while memory repertoires showed none.

These same records also appear under a second study, on T cells expressing NK-cell markers. Looking at the second paper: Three sorted T-cell subsets (CD3+CD56+NKG2C+, CD3+CD56+NKG2C- and CD3+CD56-NKG2C+) from several donors had their TCR beta-chain repertoires profiled. Of the eight sequenced donors, seven were found to be HCMV-seropositive and one was found to be HCMV-seronegative. In several experiments an anti-gammadeltaTCR antibody was added to restrict sorting to alphabetaTCR-expressing T cells. In 5 to 7 donors, the dominant CD3+CD56+NKG2C+ clonotypes were found to rank among the top 10 CD8+ clonotypes and to make up about 1.0-8% of CD8+ T cells. Those dominant clonotypes were again the most abundant among CD3+CD56-NKG2C+ cells in four donors, at roughly 25-60.1%. Whether the expanded NKG2C-expressing T cell clones were specific for HCMV antigens was left unclear. Randomly selected healthy volunteers, three men and five women, were used as the eight sequenced donors. HCMV serostatus was determined by detecting HCMV-specific IgG in serum with a commercial ELISA kit. For several donors, bulk peripheral blood T-cell repertoires were additionally sequenced from unsorted PBMC. MIGEC was used to demultiplex reads and group the reads by UMI, and MiTCR was used to assemble and quantify clonotypes. To exclude erroneous sequences, any TCR cDNA sequence not supported by at least two reads was discarded. Downstream repertoire analysis used the tcR package, and clonotypes were matched across fractions by CDR3 nucleotide sequence plus V segment. VDJmatch was used to annotate antigen specificity against VDJdb, with one amino acid substitution in CDR3 permitted.

This sequence originates from a woman aged 18 to 35 in good health. The chain is assembled from TRBV6-1 and TRBJ2-4, with a tentative D call of TRBD1 or TRBD2, each matching 5 bases. The sample taken for sequencing was PBMCs. The CDR3 is CASSGRGRTKNIQYF. The bases are TGTGCCAGCAGTGGCCGGGGCAGGACCAAAAACATTCAGTACTTC.